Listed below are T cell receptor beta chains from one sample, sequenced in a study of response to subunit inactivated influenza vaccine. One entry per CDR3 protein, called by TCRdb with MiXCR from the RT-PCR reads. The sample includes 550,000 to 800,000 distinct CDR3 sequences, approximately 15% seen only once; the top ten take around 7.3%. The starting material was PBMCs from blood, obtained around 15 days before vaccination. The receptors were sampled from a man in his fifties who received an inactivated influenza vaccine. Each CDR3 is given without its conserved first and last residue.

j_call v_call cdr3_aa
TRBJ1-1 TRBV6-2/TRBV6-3 ASSFRQGEAF
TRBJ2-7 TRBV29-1 SVAGAGEQY
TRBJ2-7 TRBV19 ASSAAASYEQY
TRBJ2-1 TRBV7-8 ASSSGTTAGNEQF
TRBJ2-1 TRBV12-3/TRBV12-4 ASSPIAHSSYNEQF
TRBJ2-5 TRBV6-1 ASRQEGRGQETQY
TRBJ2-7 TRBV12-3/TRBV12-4 ASGPGQNYEQY
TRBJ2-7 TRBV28 ASGSLDYEQY
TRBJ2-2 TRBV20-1 SASAGGPKTGELF
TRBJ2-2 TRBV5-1 ASSLDNPNTGELF
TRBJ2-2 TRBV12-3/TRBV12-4 ASRTGDRANTGELF
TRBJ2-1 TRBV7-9 ASSQLLGTGDSLSYNEQF
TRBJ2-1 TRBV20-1 SEAKASGGYNEQF
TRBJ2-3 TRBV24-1 ATSDPPGTAQY